Below, 31 T cell receptor beta chains from the same sample are listed, as sequenced in a study of blood T cell repertoires in COVID-19. Produced via immunoSEQ multiplex PCR; TCRdb's table is partial and in-frame only. The sample records about 120,000 clones, 80% to 90% being singletons. The sequencing sample was made of peripheral blood. The receptor set was obtained from a human donor with acute or convalescent COVID-19. The donor label of this sample is uncertain.

CDR3: CATSSLLGLAYEQYF. The CDR3 region has the DNA TGTGCCACCAGCAGCCTCTTGGGACTAGCCTACGAGCAGTACTTC. The chain couples TRBV15 to TRBJ2-7, with 8 positions matching TRBD2. The germline V gene encodes CDR1 LNHNV and CDR2 YYDKDF (reference sequence). The V segment lost 3 bases and the J segment 2 bases; nucleotides outside the gene matches: 6. CDR3 length: 15 residues.

J is TRBJ1-1 and V is TRBV18, with no clear D. CDR1 KGHSH and CDR2 LQKENI come from the germline V gene. This CDR3 comprises 14 residues. V lost 3 bases and J lost 0, with 8 bases in between. The CDR3 DNA sequence: TGTGCCAGCTCACCGGGCAACATGAACACTGAAGCTTTCTTT. It encodes CASSPGNMNTEAFF.

The chain has TRBV29-1 and TRBJ2-1, with D possibly matching TRBD2 (5 bases). Germline V gives CDR1 SQVTM, CDR2 ANQGSEA. The CDR3 sequence is 12 residues long. The germline V and J ends were trimmed by 6 bases and 5 bases, with 11 bases remaining between them. The CDR3 protein is CSVKKADNEQFF. The CDR3, as DNA: TGCAGCGTCAAAAAAGCGGACAATGAGCAGTTCTTC.

This chain connects TRBV18 to TRBJ2-7, with a possible D match to TRBD2 (5 bases). The CDR3 contains 15 residues. The V gene lost 2 bases and the J gene lost 2 bases, with 13 bases spanning the gap. Germline V gene sequence: CDR1 KGHSH, CDR2 LQKENI. The CDR3 sequence is CASSPGFGVTYEQYF. As DNA, the CDR3 is TGTGCCAGCTCACCAGGTTTCGGGGTTACCTACGAGCAGTACTTC. Together with reference TRBV18 and TRBJ2-7, the CDR3 gives the full variable domain: NAGVMQNPRHLVRRRGQEARLRCSPMKGHSHVYWYRQLPEEGLKFMVYLQKENIIDESGMPKERFSAEFPKEGPSILRIQQVVRGDSAAYFCASSPGFGVTYEQYFGPGTRLTVT.

The chain couples TRBV6-6 to TRBJ2-3; a possible D gene is TRBD1 (6 bases). Trimming left V 8 bases short and J 2 bases short, with 17 bases between. CDR1 MNHNY and CDR2 SVGAGI come from the germline V gene (reference sequence). This CDR3 is built from 15 residues. DNA of the CDR3: TGTGCCAGCGGTACAGGGAATCGGGCCACAGATACGCAGTATTTT. Translation gives CASGTGNRATDTQYF.

This chain links TRBV3-1 (or the pseudogene TRBV3-2) with TRBJ1-1; 7 bases line up with TRBD1. V was clipped by 4 bases and J by 3 bases; unmatched bases: 5. CDR3 length: 14 residues. Per the germline V gene, CDR1 is LGHDT and CDR2 is YNNKEL (reference sequence). The CDR3 here is CASSRGQVYTEAFF. CDR3 DNA: TGTGCCAGCAGCCGCGGACAGGTTTACACTGAAGCTTTCTTT.

V and J are TRBV9 and TRBJ1-1; D is uncertain. The CDR3 extends over 12 amino acids. Looked up from germline, CDR1 is SGDLS and CDR2 is YYNGEE. Between the trimmed V and J ends, which lost 4 bases and 5 bases, there was a span of 9 bases. Written as DNA, the CDR3 is TGTGCCAGCAGCCAGGCTGGGACTGAAGCTTTCTTT. It translates to CASSQAGTEAFF.

The rearrangement uses TRBV6-6 and TRBJ2-7; 10 bases agree with TRBD1. The V gene end was trimmed by 3 bases and the J gene end by 5 bases; junction bases not matched to a gene: 7. Germline lookup yields CDR1 MNHNY and CDR2 SVGAGI (reference sequence). There are 15 residues in the CDR3. The CDR3 DNA is TGTGCCAGCAGTTATTATGGGACAGGGGATGACGAGCAGTACTTC. It encodes CASSYYGTGDDEQYF.

V gene TRBV28 combines with J gene TRBJ2-7, with TRBD2 matching over 11 bases. There are 16 residues in the CDR3. The germline gives CDR1 MDHEN, CDR2 SYDVKM. J gave up 5 bases and V 3 bases, and 9 bases lay outside the gene matches. CDR3 sequence: CASSLGLAGGQDEQYF. The CDR3 coding sequence is TGTGCCAGCAGTTTGGGGTTAGCGGGGGGGCAGGACGAGCAGTACTTC.

This CDR3 is CASSVATGTFSGNTIYF. DNA for the CDR3: TGTGCCAGCAGCGTAGCTACTGGGACATTCTCTGGAAACACCATATATTTT. The chain has TRBV9 and TRBJ1-3; TRBD1 might be the D (6 bases). Trimming removed 0 bases at V and 0 bases at J, with 13 bases between. CDR3 length: 17 amino acids. Germline CDR1 and CDR2: SGDLS and YYNGEE.

The rearrangement uses TRBV28 and TRBJ1-2; tentative D call: TRBD1 (5 bases). CDR3 size: 14 residues. The V gene lost 3 bases and the J gene lost 2 bases, with 10 bases spanning the gap. CDR1 MDHEN and CDR2 SYDVKM come from the germline V gene. The CDR3 reads CASSFGQGNYGYTF. For the CDR3, the DNA is TGTGCCAGCAGTTTTGGGCAGGGAAACTATGGCTACACCTTC.

The chain employs TRBV5-1 and TRBJ2-1; TRBD2 matches 8 bases. The CDR3 covers 17 residues. Germline assignment: CDR1 SGHRS and CDR2 YFSETQ. V lost 7 bases, J lost 0 bases, and 12 bases stayed unmatched. CDR3 bases: TGCGCCAGCGCCCTCCTAGCGGGTGCTTACTCCTACAATGAGCAGTTCTTC. Translation: CASALLAGAYSYNEQFF.

V gene TRBV5-1 combines with J gene TRBJ1-2; 8 nucleotides align to TRBD1. V gave up 4 bases and J gave up 4 bases; unmatched junction bases: 9. The germline CDR1 and CDR2 sequences are SGHRS and YFSETQ. The CDR3 extends over 15 amino acids. The CDR3 nucleotides are TGCGCCAGCAGCCTAGGACAGGGACTTAGCTATGGCTACACCTTC. Its translation: CASSLGQGLSYGYTF.

This sequence joins TRBV19 and TRBJ1-2; 8 bases match TRBD1. The germline V gene encodes CDR1 LNHDA and CDR2 SQIVND (reference sequence). The CDR3 is 15 amino acids. The trim removed 3 bases at V and 5 bases at J, leaving 8 bases unmatched. The CDR3 DNA sequence: TGTGCCAGTAGTATCGGGACAGGCCCTTTGTATGGCTACACCTTC. Its protein product is CASSIGTGPLYGYTF.

The rearrangement joins TRBV13 to TRBJ1-3; TRBD1 agrees at 7 bases. Germline V gives CDR1 PRHDT, CDR2 FYEKMQ (reference sequence). V lost 0 bases to trimming and J lost 0 bases; unmatched junction nucleotides: 2. The length of the CDR3 is 16 residues. The chain's CDR3 is CASSLGGGASGNTIYF. CDR3 nucleotides: TGTGCCAGCAGCTTAGGAGGGGGCGCCTCTGGAAACACCATATATTTT.

V is TRBV3-1 (or the pseudogene TRBV3-2) and J is TRBJ2-2; D unresolved. The ends were cut back, 0 bases at V and 3 bases at J, with 17 bases in the middle. Germline assignment: CDR1 LGHDT and CDR2 YNNKEL (reference sequence). This CDR3 region has 18 residues. The CDR3 DNA reads TGTGCCAGCAGCCAAGATAATAGTCGGGTTAGGTACACCGGGGAGCTGTTTTTT. Translated: CASSQDNSRVRYTGELFF.

The J gene is TRBJ1-4, the V gene TRBV6-5; 8 nucleotides line up with TRBD1. Germline lookup yields CDR1 MNHEY and CDR2 SVGAGI. The trim removed 5 bases at V and 8 bases at J, leaving 7 bases unmatched. The CDR3 consists of 14 residues. CDR3 region: CASSRQGPREKLFF. CDR3 in DNA: TGTGCCAGCAGTCGACAGGGGCCGAGAGAAAAACTGTTTTTT.

The chain employs TRBV10-3 and TRBJ2-1; a weak D match, TRBD2 (6 bases). Germline loops: CDR1 ENHRY, CDR2 SYGVKD. V was cut by 3 bases and J by 0 bases, with 6 bases left in between. This CDR3 has 14 amino acids. The CDR3 DNA reads as TGTGCCATCAGTGACGGGAGCTCCTACAATGAGCAGTTCTTC. Protein: CAISDGSSYNEQFF.

The V call is TRBV11-2, the J call TRBJ2-7; 10 bases map to TRBD2. Germline trimming cut 7 bases from V and 6 bases from J; bases unmatched to any gene: 9. In germline, CDR1 is SGHAT, CDR2 FQNNGV. This CDR3 spans 14 amino acids. The CDR3 DNA is TGTGCCAGCACGGTTCTAGCGGGAGTCGGCGAGCAGTACTTC. Translated: CASTVLAGVGEQYF.

This clone showed up just once. The chain recombines TRBV18 with TRBJ1-1; TRBD1 matches 7 bases. The germline gives CDR1 KGHSH, CDR2 LQKENI. J lost 5 bases, V lost 1 base, and 4 bases had no gene match. The CDR3 totals 14 residues. In nucleotides, the CDR3 is TGTGCCAGCTCACCACGAGGGACAGAAACTGAAGCTTTCTTT. As protein: CASSPRGTETEAFF.

J is TRBJ1-3 and V is TRBV18; TRBD1 aligns across 7 bases. CDR1 is KGHSH and CDR2 is LQKENI in the germline V gene. The CDR3 totals 13 residues. J gave up 8 bases and V 5 bases, and 6 bases lay outside the gene matches. CDR3 protein: CASSSGTEDTIYF. CDR3 sequence (DNA): TGTGCCAGCTCATCGGGGACAGAAGACACCATATATTTT. The full variable domain, with the rest looked up from reference TRBV18 and TRBJ1-3, is NAGVMQNPRHLVRRRGQEARLRCSPMKGHSHVYWYRQLPEEGLKFMVYLQKENIIDESGMPKERFSAEFPKEGPSILRIQQVVRGDSAAYFCASSSGTEDTIYFGEGSWLTVV.

The genes are TRBV4-1 and TRBJ2-3; D ambiguous. This CDR3 is 14 amino acids long. Looked up from germline, CDR1 is MGHRA and CDR2 is YSYEKL. With 0 bases removed from V and 2 bases from J, the gap between germline ends came to 6 bases. This chain's CDR3 is CASSQDTHTDTQYF. CDR3 in DNA: TGCGCCAGCAGCCAAGATACTCACACAGATACGCAGTATTTT.

As DNA, the CDR3 is TGTGCCAGCAGCTTGTGGGCAGGGGGCGAGACACCAGATACGCAGTATTTT. Its protein product is CASSLWAGGETPDTQYF. This chain links TRBV5-4 with TRBJ2-3; 8 bases match TRBD1. Germline V gives CDR1 SGHNT, CDR2 YYREEE (reference sequence). Trimming cost V 1 base and J 4 bases; bases outside gene matches: 11. The CDR3 runs 17 residues.

The chain carries TRBV5-1 and TRBJ1-1; D uncertain. V shed 6 bases and J shed 2 bases, with 11 bases lying between them. The germline V gene has CDR1 SGHRS and CDR2 YFSETQ. The length of the CDR3 is 13 residues. This chain's CDR3 is CASTRDLNTEAFF. In nucleotides, the CDR3 is TGCGCCAGCACAAGAGATCTTAACACTGAAGCTTTCTTT.

The chain combines TRBV6-1 with TRBJ1-2; 7 nucleotides line up with TRBD1. This CDR3 comprises 15 residues. J lost 5 bases, V lost 3 bases, and 9 bases had no gene match. In germline, CDR1 is MNHNS, CDR2 SASEGT. The CDR3 DNA is TGTGCCAGCAGTGATTGGGCCAGGGGGGCATATGGCTACACCTTC. As protein: CASSDWARGAYGYTF.

This chain joins TRBV27 and TRBJ2-7, with D maybe TRBD2 (6 bases). Trimming took 6 bases from V and 5 from J, leaving 23 bases between them. The CDR3 has 16 residues. CDR1 is MNHEY and CDR2 is SMNVEV in the germline V gene (reference sequence). The CDR3 DNA is TGTGCCAGCAGCCCGCTTCGGACGGGGGTAATAAACGAGCAGTACTTC. This sequence encodes CASSPLRTGVINEQYF.

The rearrangement links TRBV7-9 to TRBJ1-2; possibly TRBD1 for D (5 bases). CDR1 and CDR2 (germline): SEHNR, FQNEAQ (reference sequence). Deletions cut 1 base from V and 2 bases from J, with 14 bases between. The CDR3 totals 16 residues. DNA of the CDR3: TGTGCCAGCAGCTTAGGTACGAACAGGCCGAACTATGGCTACACCTTC. Translated, it gives CASSLGTNRPNYGYTF.

The chain couples TRBV7-2 to TRBJ1-2; D is uncertain. The CDR3 extends over 14 amino acids. The V gene's germline CDR1 is SGHTA and CDR2 FQGNSA. V was clipped by 1 base and J by 8 bases, with 14 bases between them. CDR3 nucleotide sequence: TGTGCCAGCAGCTTAGGTGAGCCTCAAGTGGGCTACACCTTC. As protein: CASSLGEPQVGYTF.

The chain combines TRBV3-1 (or the pseudogene TRBV3-2) with TRBJ1-1, with D perhaps TRBD1 (5 bases). The CDR3 spans 13 residues. Trimming left V 5 bases short and J 3 bases short, with 10 bases between. The germline V gene encodes CDR1 LGHDT and CDR2 YNNKEL (reference sequence). The CDR3 sequence: CASSYTGDTEAFF. CDR3 sequence (DNA): TGTGCCAGCAGCTATACAGGCGACACTGAAGCTTTCTTT.

The chain couples TRBV6-2 or TRBV6-3 to TRBJ1-5, with TRBD1 matching 7 bases. V trimming: 1 base; J trimming: 4 bases; junction bases outside the gene matches: 10. The CDR3 extends over 17 amino acids. Looked up from germline, CDR1 is MNHEY and CDR2 is SVGEGT. This chain's CDR3 is CASSYLSGGIWNQPQHF. The CDR3 DNA reads TGTGCCAGCAGTTACTTGTCAGGGGGGATCTGGAATCAGCCCCAGCATTTT.

As concerns this clone: Other DNA sequences in the same sample also yield this CDR3. The J gene is TRBJ1-2, the V gene TRBV18; 8 bases fit TRBD1. V trimming: 2 bases; J trimming: 4 bases; junction bases outside the gene matches: 3. Germline V lookup: CDR1 KGHSH, CDR2 LQKENI. The CDR3 is made up of 14 amino acids. The CDR3 protein is CASSPGQGSYGYTF. The CDR3 nucleotides read TGTGCCAGCTCACCAGGACAGGGCAGCTATGGCTACACCTTC.